Listed below are T cell receptor beta chains from one sample, sequenced in a study of shared clonotypes between healthy human individuals. TCRdb's table, derived via immunoSEQ multiplex PCR, lists solely in-frame clones and lacks some. The sample includes hundreds of thousands of clones, 96% of them seen just once. The sequenced sample was memory CD8+ T cells sorted from blood. These receptors came from a man aged 30-40 years in good health. Both conserved end residues are part of each CDR3. Fields, in order: D gene, V gene, J gene, CDR3 length, clone size, CDR3 DNA, CDR3 protein. A D gene is named only where the DNA matches it firmly. Only some rows state a clone size, as once, few, many or a class for expanded clones.

TRBD1	TRBV10-2	TRBJ1-4	15	.	TGCGCCAGCAGGATCTCTTTAGGGGGCTATGAAAAACTGTTTTTT	CASRISLGGYEKLFF
.	TRBV6-5	TRBJ2-2	12	.	TGTGCCAGCAGTTACGTCCCCGGGGAGCTGTTTTTT	CASSYVPGELFF
TRBD1	TRBV5-1	TRBJ2-7	15	.	TGCGCCAGCAGCTTGGAACAGGGGAGCTCCTACGAGCAGTACTTC	CASSLEQGSSYEQYF
.	TRBV5-4	TRBJ1-4	14	.	TGTGCCAGCAGCTTCGGGGGGGGTGGTGAAAAACTGTTTTTT	CASSFGGGGEKLFF
TRBD2	TRBV7-9	TRBJ2-3	19	.	TGTGCCAGCAGCTTATCGGGGAACCTAGCGGGAGTGGGAACAGATACGCAGTATTTT	CASSLSGNLAGVGTDTQYF
TRBD1	TRBV11-2	TRBJ1-2	13	.	TGTGCCAGCAGCGCCCGACAGGGGTTAGGCTACACCTTC	CASSARQGLGYTF
TRBD1	TRBV5-1	TRBJ2-7	16	.	TGCGCCAGCAGCTTGGATTGGGACAGGGCGCGCTACGAGCAGTACTTC	CASSLDWDRARYEQYF
TRBD2	TRBV6-5	TRBJ2-1	15	.	TGTGCCAGCAGCCGACTTACTAGCGGGATGAATGAGCAGTTCTTC	CASSRLTSGMNEQFF
TRBD2	TRBV4-1	TRBJ2-7	18	.	TGCGCCAGCAGCCAAGCCCCCCCGGGACTAGCGGGCCCCTACGAGCAGTACTTC	CASSQAPPGLAGPYEQYF
TRBD1	TRBV4-1	TRBJ1-6	16	.	TGCGCCAGCAGCCTGACAGGGGGAGGGTGGAATTCACCCCTCCACTTT	CASSLTGGGWNSPLHF
.	TRBV5-5	TRBJ2-5	15	.	TGTGCCAGCAGCTTGGGCAGGATGGGGCAAGAGACCCAGTACTTC	CASSLGRMGQETQYF
TRBD1	TRBV7-9	TRBJ2-7	16	once	TGTGCCAGCAGCTTAAAGCTGGGACAGGGAACCTACGAGCAGTACTTC	CASSLKLGQGTYEQYF
.	TRBV6-1	TRBJ1-5	13	.	TGTGCCAGCAGTATTCACAGGGAACAGCCCCAGCATTTT	CASSIHREQPQHF
.	TRBV5-1	TRBJ1-1	14	.	TGCGCCAGCAGCTTGGTTGGACAGTACACTGAAGCTTTCTTT	CASSLVGQYTEAFF
.	TRBV30	TRBJ1-3	13	.	TGTGCCTGGAGCCCCGGACCTGGAAACACCATATATTTT	CAWSPGPGNTIYF
TRBD1	TRBV28	TRBJ1-2	15	.	TGTGCCAGCAGTTCCCCAATACAGGGGAACTATGGCTACACCTTC	CASSSPIQGNYGYTF
.	TRBV4-1	TRBJ2-5	15	.	TGCGCCAGCAGCCAAGGAGACGACAGGAAAGAGACCCAGTACTTC	CASSQGDDRKETQYF
TRBD2	TRBV6-5	TRBJ2-7	15	once	TGTGCCAGCAGTATGGTAGCGGGAAGTTCCTACGAGCAGTACTTC	CASSMVAGSSYEQYF
TRBD2	TRBV9	TRBJ2-1	15	.	TGTGCCAGCAGCGTAACTAGCGGGAGCCACAATGAGCAGTTCTTC	CASSVTSGSHNEQFF
.	TRBV28	TRBJ1-2	14	.	TGTGCCAGCAGTTTACCCCACAGGGTTGGGGGCTACACCTTC	CASSLPHRVGGYTF
.	TRBV7-8	TRBJ1-3	16	.	TGTGCCAGCAGCTTAGCGCAGCGTAAATCTGGAAACACCATATATTTT	CASSLAQRKSGNTIYF
.	TRBV28	TRBJ1-4	15	.	TGTGCCAGCTCCTCCGGGGGTACCCCGAATGAAAAACTGTTTTTT	CASSSGGTPNEKLFF
.	TRBV5-4	TRBJ1-2	12	.	TGTGCCAGCAGCCAAAACCTCTATGGCTACACCTTC	CASSQNLYGYTF
.	TRBV28	TRBJ2-6	16	.	TGTGCCAGCTTCAAGGGCCGGGGCTCTGGGGCCAACGTCCTGACTTTC	CASFKGRGSGANVLTF
TRBD1	TRBV6-5	TRBJ1-6	15	once	TGTGCCAGCAGTTACTCCGGGACAGGGCCTTCACCCCTCCACTTT	CASSYSGTGPSPLHF
.	TRBV11-2	TRBJ1-4	16	.	TGTGCCAGCAGCCCGTACGCAGGGACAACTAATGAAAAACTGTTTTTT	CASSPYAGTTNEKLFF
.	TRBV6-1	TRBJ1-2	12	.	TGTGCCACCCAGACAGAGTACTATGGCTACACCTTC	CATQTEYYGYTF
.	TRBV5-1	TRBJ2-5	14	.	TGCGCCAGCAGCTTGGCGGGGGGACAGGAGACCCAGTACTTC	CASSLAGGQETQYF
.	TRBV28	TRBJ2-7	13	.	TGTGCCTCCTGCACAGCGCGGTGGAGGGAGCAGTACTTC	CASCTARWREQYF
.	TRBV6-1	TRBJ2-6	14	.	TGTGCCAGCACCCTCGGGACTGGGGCCAACGTCCTGACTTTC	CASTLGTGANVLTF
.	TRBV6-1	TRBJ1-5	14	.	TGTGCCAGCACTGGGCGCTATAGCAATCAGCCCCAGCATTTT	CASTGRYSNQPQHF
.	TRBV7-3	TRBJ2-3	16	.	TGTGCCAGCAGCCCGATGGGCGGAACTAGCACAGATACGCAGTATTTT	CASSPMGGTSTDTQYF
.	TRBV27	TRBJ1-5	17	.	TGTGCCAGCAGTTTATCCCGGTTGCCGGGGAACAATCAGCCCCAGCATTTT	CASSLSRLPGNNQPQHF
TRBD2	TRBV29-1	TRBJ2-1	15	.	TGCAGCGTCGCGGGACTAGCGGGATTCTACAATGAGCAGTTCTTC	CSVAGLAGFYNEQFF
.	TRBV9	TRBJ2-7	14	.	TGTGCCAGCAGCGTAGAGGCTAGCCCCTACGAGCAGTACTTC	CASSVEASPYEQYF
TRBD2	TRBV4-1	TRBJ2-7	17	.	TGCGCCAGCAGCCAAGGCCCCCTACTAGCGGCCAACTACGAGCAGTACTTC	CASSQGPLLAANYEQYF
TRBD1	TRBV14	TRBJ1-3	14	.	TGTGCCAGCAGCCTGCGGGACAGCGGAAACACCATATATTTT	CASSLRDSGNTIYF
.	TRBV4-2	TRBJ2-1	14	.	TGTGCCAGCAGCCAACCCCTTTTGATACATGAGCAGTTCTTC	CASSQPLLIHEQFF
.	TRBV10-3	TRBJ1-2	12	.	TGTGCCATCGGGCGGTCGAACTATGGCTACACCTTC	CAIGRSNYGYTF
.	TRBV4-1	TRBJ2-3	14	.	TGCGCCAGCAGCCAAGTCCTGTTCACAGATACGCAGTATTTT	CASSQVLFTDTQYF
.	TRBV5-1	TRBJ2-6	17	.	TGCGCCAGCAGCTTTGCCCAAACAGGGACTGGGGCCAACGTCCTGACTTTC	CASSFAQTGTGANVLTF
.	TRBV4-1	TRBJ2-1	15	once	TGCGCCAGCAGCATACTCAGTTCATCGGGCAATGAGCAGTTCTTC	CASSILSSSGNEQFF
TRBD1	TRBV7-2	TRBJ2-3	14	.	TGTGCCAGCAGCTTAGGGACAGGGCCAGATACGCAGTATTTT	CASSLGTGPDTQYF
.	TRBV5-1	TRBJ1-2	12	.	TGCGCCAGCAGCTTAAATAACTATGGCTACACCTTC	CASSLNNYGYTF
.	TRBV2	TRBJ2-2	15	.	TGTGCCACCACAACCGGGATAAAGAACACCGGGGAGCTGTTTTTT	CATTTGIKNTGELFF
.	TRBV5-1	TRBJ1-1	13	.	TGCGCCAGCACCACCGACCAGAACACTGAAGCTTTCTTT	CASTTDQNTEAFF
.	TRBV7-9	TRBJ2-1	11	.	TGTGCCAGCAGCTTTCAGAATTTCCAGTTCTTC	CASSFQNFQFF
TRBD2	TRBV9	TRBJ2-7	14	.	TGTGCCAGCAGCGTAAGTAGCGGGAGGTACGAGCAGTACTTC	CASSVSSGRYEQYF
.	TRBV4-2	TRBJ1-4	14	.	TGTGCCAGCAAGTCAGGGTTAACTAATGAAAAACTGTTTTTT	CASKSGLTNEKLFF
.	TRBV28	TRBJ2-4	15	.	TGTGCCAGCAGTTTAGCGGCCCAGGGGGGGAACATTCAGTACTTC	CASSLAAQGGNIQYF
TRBD2	TRBV4-1	TRBJ2-1	14	.	TGCGCCAGCAGCCTCCACGGACTAGCCTATGAGCAGTTCTTC	CASSLHGLAYEQFF
.	TRBV13	TRBJ1-3	13	.	TGTGCCAGCAGCTTAGCCGCTACAGACACCATATATTTT	CASSLAATDTIYF
.	TRBV6-6	TRBJ1-3	14	.	TGTGCCACCCTGGGCACCTTCTCTGGAAACACCATATATTTT	CATLGTFSGNTIYF
.	TRBV13	TRBJ2-5	16	.	TGTGCCAGCAGCTTAGAACGGGCAGGGAGGCAAGAGACCCAGTACTTC	CASSLERAGRQETQYF
TRBD1	TRBV7-9	TRBJ1-1	15	.	TGTGCCAGCAGCGAATGGACAGGGAGGTACACTGAAGCTTTCTTT	CASSEWTGRYTEAFF
.	TRBV6-5	TRBJ2-7	14	.	TGTGCCAGCAGCCCCAGGCACTTACTCTACGAGCAGTACTTC	CASSPRHLLYEQYF
.	TRBV5-1	TRBJ2-1	13	.	TGCGCCAGCAGCACGGACAATTACAATGAGCAGTTCTTC	CASSTDNYNEQFF
TRBD2	TRBV6-6	TRBJ2-3	16	.	TGTGCCAGCAGTCCGGGACTAGCGGCTAGCACAGATACGCAGTATTTT	CASSPGLAASTDTQYF
TRBD2	TRBV5-1	TRBJ2-1	14	few	TGCGCCAGCAGCCCGGGGGGACTGTACAATGAGCAGTTCTTC	CASSPGGLYNEQFF